Sequencing of this T cell receptor (beta chain) was carried out in a study of blood T cell repertoires in COVID-19 (dated by TCRdb to the early 2020s). In the study overall: Samples covering the acute and convalescent phases of COVID-19 were provided by collaborators in the United States, Italy and Spain. The prospective study material was composed of cDNA or gDNA derived from T cells, B-cell-depleted T cells, or PBMCs. The dataset comprised deeply sampled blood TCRbeta repertoires from subjects exposed to, actively infected with, or recovered from COVID-19. A freely available public database, intended as a resource for researchers studying the immune response to SARS-CoV-2, is where the repertoires were released. Samples came from the ongoing ImmuneRACE study (first 160 participants) plus 1,254 subjects from 6 global collaborators. The sample metadata nearly always contained a de-identified subject ID, COVID-19 status, age in years and sex. Where HLA class I and class II types were available, the types were taken from metadata supplied by the sample provider, not from assay-based typing.

Of note for this clone: Its binding antigen is unknown. Base qualities were left out, and no much larger clone turns up one base away.

The research as a whole found: The amount of clinical and demographic metadata varied by source and participant and was provided uncurated.

Collaborating institutions collected whole blood in K2EDTA tubes following their own protocols. For TCRbeta analysis, collaborators shipped samples in one of three forms: frozen whole blood, isolated PBMCs, or DNA extracted from either of those sample types. The CDR3 contains 15 residues, cysteine and phenylalanine counted. The kept DNA is CDR3 alone, 45 bases in frame from the first base. V gives up 5 bases and J gives up 5 bases, and the segment between their germline ends measures 17 bases. CDR1 MNHEY and CDR2 SVGAGI were looked up in the germline V gene. TCRbeta CDR3 regions were amplified from genomic DNA using the immunoSEQ Assay, a bias-controlled multiplex PCR. The original pipeline was this. The number of nucleated cells in each sample was estimated from the amplification of reference gene primers within the assay. To quantify the absolute abundance of each unique TCRbeta CDR3 rearrangement, sequence reads were collapsed and filtered. For each sample, productive Simpson clonality was calculated by taking the square root of Simpson's diversity index across productive rearrangements. Entries here come from immuneACCESS through TCRdb and include only in-frame sequences with V and J called. Some clones fail to appear in such tables; in the studies checked, an unresolved V gene covers under half of the shortfall, and the cause of the remainder is unknown. V and J calls and clone size are copied from that table; D and trimming were computed from the DNA. Present in this sample are about 50,000 clones, 80% to 90% of which were seen just once. The ten largest make up approximately 14% of the sample.

This sequence originates from a human donor in a cohort sampled during active COVID-19. The donor label of this sample is uncertain. The specimen sequenced was peripheral blood. Rearrangement joined TRBV6-5 to TRBJ2-3, with TRBD2 perhaps the D gene, on 6 matching bases. CDR3 reads: CASSRSGSGEDTQYF. The DNA sequence is as follows: TGTGCCAGCAGTCGGAGCGGGTCCGGCGAAGATACGCAGTATTTT.